The 23 T cell receptor beta chains given below trace back to one sample, sequenced in a study of a mutant IDH1 vaccine in newly diagnosed glioma. These receptors are not linked to any known antigen. The data were produced by immunoSEQ multiplex PCR, yet TCRdb's version contains in-frame clones alone and is incomplete. This table holds roughly 120,000 clones, around 80% found once. Time point here: week 11, during vaccination. One vaccine dose held 300 ug of mutant IDH1 20-mer peptide and came with topical imiquimod. Here the sequenced sample was PBMCs, taken from a glioma patient whose treatment included an IDH1 peptide vaccine. These receptors all stem from a man aged 35-49 years with glioma.

DNA for the CDR3: TGTGCCATCAGGGCCGGGACAGGGTTCGCCGGGGAGCTGTTTTTT. This gives the protein CAIRAGTGFAGELFF. This chain connects TRBV10-3 to TRBJ2-2; 9 bases match TRBD1. Losses at the gene ends were 6 bases for V and 6 bases for J; bases not matched to a gene: 8. Germline CDR1 reads ENHRY; CDR2 reads SYGVKD. This CDR3 spans 15 amino acids.

V usage is TRBV10-3 and J usage is TRBJ1-3, with unresolved D. CDR1 and CDR2 from the germline V gene are ENHRY and SYGVKD. The CDR3 has 13 residues. Trimming cost V 7 bases and J 0 bases, with 7 bases left between them. The CDR3 region has the DNA TGTGCCATCAAGGGCAGCTCTGGAAACACCATATATTTT. This codes for CAIKGSSGNTIYF.

This chain joins TRBV18 and TRBJ2-1, with unresolved D. The CDR3 length is 11 residues. With 5 bases removed from V and 7 bases from J, the gap between germline ends came to 6 bases. CDR1 is KGHSH and CDR2 is LQKENI in the germline V gene. CDR3: CASSTGNEQFF. The CDR3 coding sequence is TGTGCCAGCTCAACCGGTAATGAGCAGTTCTTC.

The DNA of the CDR3 is TGTGCCAGCTCACGACAGGGGAGCTCTGGAAACACCATATATTTT. Protein product: CASSRQGSSGNTIYF. The rearrangement uses TRBV18 and TRBJ1-3, with 8 bases identical to TRBD1. V was pared by 4 bases and J by 0 bases, with 2 bases of the junction left unmatched. Germline values: CDR1 KGHSH, CDR2 LQKENI. CDR3 length equals 15 residues. Based on the CDR3 plus reference TRBV18 and TRBJ1-3, the full variable domain is NAGVMQNPRHLVRRRGQEARLRCSPMKGHSHVYWYRQLPEEGLKFMVYLQKENIIDESGMPKERFSAEFPKEGPSILRIQQVVRGDSAAYFCASSRQGSSGNTIYFGEGSWLTVV.

This clone was counted a few times. The chain combines TRBV7-2 with TRBJ1-2; D is unresolved. The V gene's germline CDR1 is SGHTA and CDR2 FQGNSA. V shed 0 bases and J shed 1 base, with 9 bases lying between them. The CDR3 length is 15 residues. The CDR3 DNA sequence: TGTGCCAGCAGCTTAGCGGAGCGCCTTAACTATGGCTACACCTTC. Protein sequence: CASSLAERLNYGYTF. Drawing the rest from reference TRBV7-2 and TRBJ1-2, the complete variable domain is GAGVSQSPSNKVTEKGKDVELRCDPISGHTALYWYRQSLGQGLEFLIYFQGNSAPDKSGLPSDRFSAERTGGSVSTLTIQRTQQEDSAVYLCASSLAERLNYGYTFGSGTRLTVV.

The rearrangement links TRBV7-8 to TRBJ2-3; D is uncertain. Germline V gives CDR1 SGHVS, CDR2 FQNEAQ. The CDR3 is 12 amino acids. V was cut by 0 bases and J by 9 bases, with 7 bases left in between. CDR3 DNA: TGTGCCAGCAGCTTAGCGTTTCAGACGCAGTATTTT. Its protein is CASSLAFQTQYF.

V usage is TRBV19 and J usage is TRBJ1-3; D unresolved. Trimming stripped 4 bases from V and 1 base from J, with 5 bases between. The CDR3 sequence is 13 residues long. CDR1 and CDR2 from the germline V gene are LNHDA and SQIVND (reference sequence). The CDR3 bases are TGTGCCAGTAGTACGAATTCTGGAAACACCATATATTTT. It translates to CASSTNSGNTIYF.

V usage is TRBV19 and J usage is TRBJ2-3, with 10 bases aligning to TRBD2. Germline-derived CDR1 and CDR2 are LNHDA and SQIVND (reference sequence). The CDR3 runs 15 residues. V trimming: 11 bases; J trimming: 5 bases; junction bases outside the gene matches: 13. DNA for the CDR3: TGTGCCTCTCAGGGCCGACTAGCGGGCGGAGATACGCAGTATTTT. Its translation: CASQGRLAGGDTQYF.

V is TRBV30 and J is TRBJ1-6; D is uncertain. CDR3 size: 15 residues. V was cut by 4 bases and J by 0 bases, with 10 bases left in between. CDR1 GTSNPN and CDR2 SVGIG come from the germline V gene (reference sequence). The CDR3 DNA follows: TGTGCCTGGAAACTTGGTCCCTCCTATAATTCACCCCTCCACTTT. As protein: CAWKLGPSYNSPLHF.

CDR3 in DNA: TGTGCCAGCAGCCCCGCAGCGCCTTCCTACAATGAGCAGTTCTTC. Translated, it gives CASSPAAPSYNEQFF. J is TRBJ2-1 and V is TRBV11-3; D unclear. The CDR3 runs 15 residues. The germline V gene encodes CDR1 SGHNT and CDR2 YENEEA. The V gene lost 5 bases and the J gene lost 1 base, with 12 bases spanning the gap.

This clone has only one observation. The J gene is TRBJ1-2, the V gene TRBV10-3; TRBD1 matches at 7 bases. This CDR3 contains 14 residues. Germline lookup yields CDR1 ENHRY and CDR2 SYGVKD. Trimming took 4 bases from V and 8 from J; bases not matched to a gene: 10. The CDR3 sequence is CAISGSVRGQGYTF. CDR3 DNA sequence: TGTGCCATCAGTGGGTCAGTGAGGGGGCAAGGCTACACCTTC.

V is TRBV9 and J is TRBJ2-1; 9 nucleotides line up with TRBD2. V lost 4 bases to trimming and J lost 4 bases; unmatched junction nucleotides: 6. This CDR3 contains 15 residues. Per the germline V gene, CDR1 is SGDLS and CDR2 is YYNGEE. DNA for the CDR3: TGTGCCAGCAGCCCCCGACTAGCGGATTACAATGAGCAGTTCTTC. Translating it yields CASSPRLADYNEQFF.

The chain employs TRBV10-3 and TRBJ2-7; 7 bases match TRBD1. This CDR3 has 13 amino acids. Germline V lookup: CDR1 ENHRY, CDR2 SYGVKD. The V gene end was trimmed by 6 bases and the J gene end by 1 base; junction bases not matched to a gene: 3. DNA for the CDR3: TGTGCCATCAGAGGGACAGCTTCCTACGAGCAGTACTTC. This sequence encodes CAIRGTASYEQYF.

J is TRBJ1-4 and V is TRBV4-1, with TRBD1 as a possible D gene (5 bases). The germline V gene encodes CDR1 MGHRA and CDR2 YSYEKL. There are 16 residues in the CDR3. The V end was cut by 4 bases, the J end by 2 bases, with 14 bases between. The CDR3 sequence is CASSLMFRATNEKLFF. The CDR3 coding sequence is TGCGCCAGCAGCCTAATGTTCAGGGCGACTAATGAAAAACTGTTTTTT.

The sample holds a few counts of this clone. This chain uses TRBV6-5 with TRBJ2-7; 7 bases align to TRBD1. Trimming took 6 bases from V and 5 from J; bases not matched to a gene: 7. From germline, CDR1 is MNHEY and CDR2 SVGAGI. The CDR3 contains 13 residues. Written as DNA, the CDR3 is TGTGCCAGCAGCCTTATACAGGGGAACGAGCAGTACTTC. It specifies CASSLIQGNEQYF.

This sequence joins TRBV15 and TRBJ1-4; no firm D call. In germline, CDR1 is LNHNV, CDR2 YYDKDF (reference sequence). This CDR3 is 16 amino acids long. V dropped 0 bases and J dropped 3 bases, with 11 bases sitting between them. The CDR3 nucleotides read TGTGCCACCAGCAGAGATCTGGCAGGCCCTAATGAAAAACTGTTTTTT. Its protein product is CATSRDLAGPNEKLFF.

The CDR3 DNA sequence: TGTGCCAGCTCACCCGGCGGACAGGACCGCTACGAGCAGTACTTC. Translated: CASSPGGQDRYEQYF. The chain links TRBV18 to TRBJ2-7, with 7 bases aligning to TRBD1. The CDR3 contains 15 residues. The ends lost 3 bases at V and 3 bases at J; junction bases unmatched: 8. Germline V lookup: CDR1 KGHSH, CDR2 LQKENI.

This chain connects TRBV2 to TRBJ2-3; D is unclear. Trimming took 7 bases from V and 4 from J, leaving 12 bases between them. CDR1 and CDR2 (germline): SNHLY, FYNNEI. The length of the CDR3 is 13 residues. For the CDR3, the DNA is TGTGCCAGCATTTCCGGGTCGGCAGATACGCAGTATTTT. This sequence encodes CASISGSADTQYF.

The chain carries TRBV7-9 and TRBJ2-5; D is perhaps TRBD1 (6 bases). Germline V lookup: CDR1 SEHNR, CDR2 FQNEAQ (reference sequence). This CDR3 comprises 12 residues. Trimming pared 3 bases from V and 7 bases from J, leaving 9 bases between. The CDR3 bases are TGTGCCAGCAGCTTCCAGGGGATGACCCAGTACTTC. As protein: CASSFQGMTQYF.

V gene TRBV11-2 combines with J gene TRBJ2-7, with 7 bases that match TRBD1. The V gene end was trimmed by 5 bases and the J gene end by 2 bases; junction bases not matched to a gene: 6. Germline CDR1 and CDR2: SGHAT and FQNNGV. The CDR3 totals 14 residues. CDR3 coding DNA: TGTGCCAGCAGCCCCGCAGGGGGAGCCTACGAGCAGTACTTC. The encoded protein is CASSPAGGAYEQYF.

The V call is TRBV30, the J call TRBJ1-2, with 9 bases fitting TRBD1. The germline V gene encodes CDR1 GTSNPN and CDR2 SVGIG (reference sequence). This CDR3 has 14 residues. The J segment lost 3 bases and the V segment lost 3 bases, leaving 5 bases of the junction unmatched. The CDR3 sequence: CAWRGDRAHYGYTF. CDR3 DNA sequence: TGTGCCTGGAGGGGGGACAGGGCCCACTATGGCTACACCTTC.

V and J are TRBV7-9 and TRBJ2-3, with D possibly called TRBD1 or TRBD2 (6 bases each). CDR1 is SEHNR and CDR2 is FQNEAQ in the germline V gene (reference sequence). CDR3 length equals 16 residues. Trimming pared 1 base from V and 7 bases from J, leaving 18 bases between. The CDR3 nucleotides are TGTGCCAGCAGCTTAGTAGGGGGGACCCGCGGGAATACGCAGTATTTT. It yields the protein CASSLVGGTRGNTQYF.

The chain employs TRBV5-4 and TRBJ2-7, with D perhaps TRBD1 or TRBD2 (7 bases each). Germline values: CDR1 SGHNT, CDR2 YYREEE (reference sequence). V lost 2 bases to trimming and J lost 3 bases, with 15 bases between them. The CDR3 has 15 amino acids. CDR3 loop: CASSFMQGEGYEQYF. CDR3 in DNA: TGTGCCAGCAGCTTCATGCAGGGGGAGGGCTACGAGCAGTACTTC. Drawing the rest from reference TRBV5-4 and TRBJ2-7, the complete variable domain is ETGVTQSPTHLIKTRGQQVTLRCSSQSGHNTVSWYQQALGQGPQFIFQYYREEENGRGNFPPRFSGLQFPNYSSELNVNALELDDSALYLCASSFMQGEGYEQYFGPGTRLTVT.